The present T cell receptor (beta chain) was sequenced within a study of T-cell reconstitution after alpha-beta-depleted transplantation in children. The library targeted TCRbeta and was prepared with unique molecular identifiers. A single record per CDR3 protein comes from TCRdb applying MiXCR to the PCR reads. Among roughly 420,000 distinct CDR3 sequences, around 15% were seen once, and the ten largest hold 25% to 30%. CDR3 length: 15 residues. V gave up 6 bases and J gave up 5 bases, with 17 bases separating them. Study results and limitations: After transplant, at about two months, alpha-beta T cells were reportedly derived from several hundred expanded graft clones. Some patients' high day-60 TCRbeta diversity was attributed to recipient cells surviving conditioning. After one year, T-cell counts and TCRbeta diversity mostly came from new T cells.

This clonotype occurred a few times. Its antigen is undetermined. J is TRBJ1-5 and V is TRBV12-3 or TRBV12-4; D might be TRBD1 (5 bases). This sample comprised PBMCs, mostly from graft donor cells, obtained 360 days after TCRalphabeta/CD19-depleted stem cell transplant. This clonotype was sampled from a boy younger than two who had a stem cell transplant for Wiskott-Aldrich syndrome, so the T cells may come from the graft donor. CDR3 nucleotides: TGTGCCAGCAGCCAGGTGGGGGGGAGAGATCAGCCCCAGCATTTT. Translating it yields CASSQVGGRDQPQHF.